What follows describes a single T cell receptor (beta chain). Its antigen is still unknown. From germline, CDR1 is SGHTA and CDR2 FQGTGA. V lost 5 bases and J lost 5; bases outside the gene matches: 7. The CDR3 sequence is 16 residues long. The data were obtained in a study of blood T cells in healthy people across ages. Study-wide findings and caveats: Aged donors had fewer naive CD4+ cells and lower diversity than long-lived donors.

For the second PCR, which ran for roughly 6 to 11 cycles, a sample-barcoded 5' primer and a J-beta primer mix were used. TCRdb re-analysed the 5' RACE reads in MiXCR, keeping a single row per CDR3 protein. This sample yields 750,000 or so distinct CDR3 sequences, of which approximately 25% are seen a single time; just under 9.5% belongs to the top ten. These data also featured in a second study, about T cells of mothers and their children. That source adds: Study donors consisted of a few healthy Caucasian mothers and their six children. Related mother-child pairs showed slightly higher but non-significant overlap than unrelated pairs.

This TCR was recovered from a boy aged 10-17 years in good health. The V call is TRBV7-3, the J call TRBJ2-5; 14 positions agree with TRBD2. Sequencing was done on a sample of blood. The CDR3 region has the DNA TGTGCCAGCAGCCCCGGACTAGCGGGAGGCATGGAGACCCAGTACTTC. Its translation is CASSPGLAGGMETQYF.